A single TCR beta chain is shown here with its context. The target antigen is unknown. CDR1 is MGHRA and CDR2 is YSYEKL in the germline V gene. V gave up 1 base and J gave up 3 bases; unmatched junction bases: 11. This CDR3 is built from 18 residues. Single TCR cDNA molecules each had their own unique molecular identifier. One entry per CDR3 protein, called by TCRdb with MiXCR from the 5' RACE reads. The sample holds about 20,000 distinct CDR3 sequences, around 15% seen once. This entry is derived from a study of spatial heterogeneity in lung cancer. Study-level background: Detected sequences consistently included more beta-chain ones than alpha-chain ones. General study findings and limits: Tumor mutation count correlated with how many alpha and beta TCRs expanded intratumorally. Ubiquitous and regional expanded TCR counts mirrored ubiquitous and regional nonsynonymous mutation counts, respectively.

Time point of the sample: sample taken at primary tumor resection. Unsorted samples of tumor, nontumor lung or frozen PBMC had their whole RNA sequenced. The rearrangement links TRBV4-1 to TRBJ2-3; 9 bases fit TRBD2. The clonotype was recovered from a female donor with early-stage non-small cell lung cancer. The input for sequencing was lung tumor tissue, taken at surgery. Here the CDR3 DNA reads TGCGCCAGCAGCCAAGTTCCCTATGGTAGCGGGAGTACAGATACGCAGTATTTT. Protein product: CASSQVPYGSGSTDTQYF.